A single sample is the source of the 17 T cell receptor beta chains below, sequenced in a study of T-cell reconstitution after alpha-beta-depleted transplantation in children. Unique molecular identifiers tagged the TCRbeta library. TCRdb re-derived calls from the PCR reads in MiXCR, one entry per CDR3 protein. The sample includes some 490,000 distinct CDR3 sequences, approximately 12% of them seen just once. The source was PBMCs from the stem cell graft donor, collected from the stem cell graft. All receptors derive from a human donor who donated a stem cell graft to a child with combined immunodeficiency.

This clonotype occurred a few times. V usage is TRBV19 and J usage is TRBJ2-4; no definite D call. Trimming cost V 0 bases and J 6 bases, with 9 bases left between them. CDR1 LNHDA and CDR2 SQIVND come from the germline V gene (reference sequence). The CDR3 covers 14 residues. The CDR3: CASSIETLGNIQYF. DNA of the CDR3: TGTGCCAGTAGTATAGAGACTCTAGGAAACATTCAGTACTTC.

The V and J genes are TRBV7-9 and TRBJ1-5, with no clear D. The V gene's germline CDR1 is SEHNR and CDR2 FQNEAQ (reference sequence). The CDR3 runs to 15 residues. Trimming cost V 1 base and J 1 base, with 8 bases left between them. The CDR3 loop is CASSLDEDSNQPQHF. The CDR3 coding sequence is TGTGCCAGCAGCTTAGACGAGGACAGCAATCAGCCCCAGCATTTT.

This clonotype was observed a single time. It may be a read error: a sequence one base away is much more abundant. The V call is TRBV9, the J call TRBJ2-3, with a tentative D call TRBD2 (6 bases). Germline assignment: CDR1 SGDLS and CDR2 YYNGEE. This CDR3 spans 16 amino acids. Here the CDR3 reads CANSVEVDYTTDTQYF. The CDR3 coding sequence is TGTGCCAACAGCGTAGAAGTGGACTACACCACAGATACGCAGTATTTT.

V and J are TRBV5-6 and TRBJ2-2; 7 nucleotides line up with TRBD1. J gave up 6 bases and V 4 bases, and 3 bases lay outside the gene matches. CDR1 and CDR2 from the germline V gene are SGHDT and YYEEEE. The CDR3 has 13 residues. The CDR3 DNA is TGTGCCAGCAGCCAGGGGGTGTCCGGGGAGCTGTTTTTT. It codes for CASSQGVSGELFF. The variable domain in full, with the rest retrieved from reference TRBV5-6 and TRBJ2-2, is DAGVTQSPTHLIKTRGQQVTLRCSPKSGHDTVSWYQQALGQGPQFIFQYYEEEERQRGNFPDRFSGHQFPNYSSELNVNALLLGDSALYLCASSQGVSGELFFGEGSRLTVL.

This clonotype was detected ten times or more. The chain carries TRBV6-2 or TRBV6-3 and TRBJ2-1, with 7 bases fitting TRBD2. Germline assignment: CDR1 MNHEY and CDR2 SVGEGT. The junction had 7 bases not matched to a gene; V was cut back by 2 bases and J by 0 bases. The CDR3 has 17 amino acids. CDR3 coding DNA: TGTGCCAGCAGTTACACCCGCGGCGGGAGCTCCTACAATGAGCAGTTCTTC. This gives the protein CASSYTRGGSSYNEQFF.

The chain links TRBV4-3 to TRBJ2-3; 8 nucleotides align to TRBD2. V lost 0 bases, J lost 2 bases, and 4 bases stayed unmatched. The CDR3 consists of 16 residues. CDR1 is LGHNA, CDR2 YSLEER, per germline. The CDR3 spells CASSQDLGLVTDTQYF. The CDR3 nucleotides are TGCGCCAGCAGCCAAGATCTGGGACTAGTCACAGATACGCAGTATTTT.

V usage is TRBV5-5 and J usage is TRBJ2-5; D unresolved. V was cut by 0 bases and J by 3 bases, with 9 bases left in between. This CDR3 is 14 amino acids long. From germline, CDR1 is SGHKS and CDR2 YYEKEE (reference sequence). CDR3 sequence: CASSLAGQKETQYF. The CDR3 DNA reads TGTGCCAGCAGCTTGGCCGGGCAGAAAGAGACCCAGTACTTC.

This clonotype was seen ten or more times. This chain joins TRBV28 and TRBJ2-1, with D possibly matching TRBD2 (6 bases). Germline V gene lookup returns CDR1 MDHEN and CDR2 SYDVKM. The CDR3 length is 15 residues. Trimming took 5 bases from V and 9 from J, leaving 20 bases between them. DNA of the CDR3: TGTGCCAGCAGTGGGCCGGGACTCGCTAGGGGTGAGCAGTTCTTC. This sequence encodes CASSGPGLARGEQFF.

The J gene is TRBJ2-1, the V gene TRBV5-6; tentative D call: TRBD1 (6 bases). Germline V gives CDR1 SGHDT, CDR2 YYEEEE. Deletions cut 3 bases from V and 5 bases from J, with 15 bases between. The CDR3 consists of 15 residues. The CDR3 DNA sequence: TGTGCCAGCAGCTCCTGGACAGTAAGGGACAATGAGCAGTTCTTC. The encoded protein is CASSSWTVRDNEQFF. Using reference TRBV5-6 and TRBJ2-1 for the parts outside the CDR3, the full variable domain is DAGVTQSPTHLIKTRGQQVTLRCSPKSGHDTVSWYQQALGQGPQFIFQYYEEEERQRGNFPDRFSGHQFPNYSSELNVNALLLGDSALYLCASSSWTVRDNEQFFGPGTRLTVL.

This clonotype was counted only a few times. The chain is built from TRBV12-3 or TRBV12-4 and TRBJ2-1; 7 bases are a match to TRBD1. This CDR3 has 12 residues. V gave up 6 bases and J gave up 9 bases; unmatched junction bases: 5. CDR3 nucleotides: TGTGCCAGCAGAAGACAGGGCGGTGAGCAGTTCTTC. Translated: CASRRQGGEQFF.

This clonotype was found a few times. The V gene is TRBV12-3 or TRBV12-4, the J gene TRBJ2-2; D possibly corresponds to TRBD2 (5 bases). This CDR3 is built from 13 residues. V lost 7 bases and J lost 6, with 12 bases in between. The CDR3 is CASTLRRSGELFF. The CDR3 coding sequence is TGTGCCAGCACACTGCGGAGGTCCGGGGAGCTGTTTTTT.

This clonotype was detected a few times. This rearrangement joins TRBV11-1 to TRBJ2-1; TRBD1 aligns across 9 bases. Germline V gene lookup returns CDR1 SGHAT and CDR2 FQDESV (reference sequence). The J segment lost 0 bases and the V segment lost 3 bases, leaving 12 bases of the junction unmatched. The CDR3 loop spans 19 amino acids. The DNA for the CDR3 is TGTGCCAGCAGCTTTCCGGGACAGGGAGTAGTAGGCTCCTACAATGAGCAGTTCTTC. Translating it yields CASSFPGQGVVGSYNEQFF.

This clonotype was picked up many times. The V gene is TRBV12-3 or TRBV12-4, the J gene TRBJ1-1; D unresolved. The germline V and J ends were trimmed by 1 base and 5 bases, with 8 bases remaining between them. The CDR3 consists of 13 residues. DNA of the CDR3: TGTGCCAGCAGTTTAGGTTTATCAACTGAAGCTTTCTTT. Amino acid sequence: CASSLGLSTEAFF.

The chain has TRBV6-2 or TRBV6-3 and TRBJ2-7; 7 bases agree with TRBD2. Per the germline V gene, CDR1 is MNHEY and CDR2 is SVGEGT. Germline trimming cut 7 bases from V and 1 base from J; bases unmatched to any gene: 7. The CDR3 has 14 amino acids. The CDR3 is CASTRLADSYEQYF. Here the CDR3 DNA reads TGTGCCAGCACCAGACTAGCTGATTCCTACGAGCAGTACTTC.

There are a few counts of this clonotype. V usage is TRBV12-3 or TRBV12-4 and J usage is TRBJ1-1, with D maybe TRBD1 (6 bases). This CDR3 has 14 residues. V was cut by 8 bases and J by 0 bases, with 13 bases left in between. CDR3 in amino acids: CASGWGGMNTEAFF. CDR3 in DNA: TGTGCCAGCGGTTGGGGGGGCATGAACACTGAAGCTTTCTTT.

In nucleotides, the CDR3 is TGTGCCAGCGGAACGGGACTAGCGGTGGGGGAGCAGTACTTC. The encoded protein is CASGTGLAVGEQYF. V gene TRBV25-1 combines with J gene TRBJ2-7, with 11 positions matching TRBD2. CDR3 length: 14 amino acids. From germline, CDR1 is MGHDK and CDR2 SYGVNS. V shed 8 bases, J shed 7 bases, and the junction held 10 bases outside the gene matches.

The chain recombines TRBV6-2 or TRBV6-3 with TRBJ2-7; the match to TRBD1 covers 7 bases. CDR1 MNHEY and CDR2 SVGEGT come from the germline V gene. V shed 7 bases, J shed 7 bases, and the junction held 7 bases outside the gene matches. CDR3 size: 12 residues. The CDR3: CASNNRGREQYF. The CDR3 DNA reads TGTGCCAGCAATAACAGGGGCCGAGAGCAGTACTTC.